This T cell receptor beta chain was observed in a study of cytotoxic CD8 clonotypes in ibrutinib-treated CLL. Turning to the study itself: The patient breakdown showed approximately 11 relapsed/refractory and about 16 treatment-naive cases, with fewer than 18 IGHV unmutated. Study conclusions and caveats: Private clonotypes, not public ones, expanded at ibrutinib response.

Profiled with immunoSEQ multiplex PCR; TCRdb holds only in-frame clones, not every one. The sample has around 130,000 clones; around four fifths are singletons. With regard to this clone: Its antigen is as yet unknown.

Per the germline V gene, CDR1 is SGHDT and CDR2 is YYEEEE. The trim removed 4 bases at V and 1 base at J, leaving 10 bases unmatched. CDR3 size: 16 residues. The receptor's source is a human donor with chronic lymphocytic leukemia. The rearrangement joins TRBV5-6 to TRBJ2-5; 7 bases are a match to TRBD1. This material consisted of PBMCs, taken after 24 months of ibrutinib treatment. The CDR3 here is CASSLPPGTVQETQYF. In DNA form, the CDR3 reads TGTGCCAGCAGCCTCCCCCCCGGGACAGTCCAAGAGACCCAGTACTTC.